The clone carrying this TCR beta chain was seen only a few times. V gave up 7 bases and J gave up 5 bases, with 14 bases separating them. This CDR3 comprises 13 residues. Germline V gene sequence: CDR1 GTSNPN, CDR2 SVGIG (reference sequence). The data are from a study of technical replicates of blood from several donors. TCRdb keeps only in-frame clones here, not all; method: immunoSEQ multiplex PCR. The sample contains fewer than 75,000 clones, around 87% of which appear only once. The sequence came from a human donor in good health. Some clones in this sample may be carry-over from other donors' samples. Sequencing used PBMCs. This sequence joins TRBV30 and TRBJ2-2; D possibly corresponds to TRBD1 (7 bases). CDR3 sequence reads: CAFEAGGTGELFF. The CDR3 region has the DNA TGTGCCTTTGAGGCAGGGGGGACCGGGGAGCTGTTTTTT.